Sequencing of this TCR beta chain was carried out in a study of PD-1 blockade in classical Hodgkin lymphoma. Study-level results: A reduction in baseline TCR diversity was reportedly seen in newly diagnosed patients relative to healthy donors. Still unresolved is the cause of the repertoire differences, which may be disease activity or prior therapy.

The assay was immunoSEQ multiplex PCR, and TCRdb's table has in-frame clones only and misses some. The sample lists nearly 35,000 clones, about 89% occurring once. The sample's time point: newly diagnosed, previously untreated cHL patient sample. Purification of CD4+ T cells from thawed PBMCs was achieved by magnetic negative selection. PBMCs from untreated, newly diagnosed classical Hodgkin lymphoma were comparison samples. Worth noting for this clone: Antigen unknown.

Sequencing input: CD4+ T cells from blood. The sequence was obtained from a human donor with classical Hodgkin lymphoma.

For the CDR3, the DNA is TGTGCCAGCAGCTTTTCAAGTTTAACTAACTATGGCTACACCTTC. Translating it yields CASSFSSLTNYGYTF. The J gene is TRBJ1-2, the V gene TRBV7-2; D is ambiguous. Germline values: CDR1 SGHTA, CDR2 FQGNSA. Trimming stripped 3 bases from V and 0 bases from J, with 11 bases between. The CDR3 is 15 amino acids.